This T cell receptor (beta chain) appears in the sequencing data of a study of T cells after posttransplantation cyclophosphamide. The table came from immunoSEQ multiplex PCR; TCRdb's copy has only in-frame clones and leaves some out. The sample holds 10,000 to 13,000 clones; around 96% are singletons and the top ten take about 0.27%. CDR1 is SGHTA and CDR2 is FQGNSA in the germline V gene. The CDR3 contains 14 residues. V dropped 7 bases and J dropped 5; count of bases not matched to a gene: 7. The source material was naive CD8+ T cells sorted from PBMCs. The sequence came from a man aged 30 to 45 in good health and a related stem cell transplant donor. The chain uses TRBV7-2 and TRBJ2-2; TRBD2 matches 7 bases. The CDR3 loop reads CASTKRGETGELFF. CDR3 nucleotide sequence: TGTGCCAGCACCAAGCGGGGAGAAACCGGGGAGCTGTTTTTT.